The rows below give T cell receptor beta chains drawn from one sample of a study of cytomegalovirus exposure and HLA in healthy donors. Sequencing used immunoSEQ multiplex PCR; TCRdb keeps in-frame clones, though not all of them. The sample holds 150,000 to 200,000 clones, approximately 86% seen once. Sequences were obtained from PBMCs. Receptors originate from a man aged 30 to 39 in good health and CMV-seropositive. Each CDR3 is given with its conserved first and last residue. A D gene is named only where the DNA matches it firmly. Clone size appears in some rows only: once, few, many, or a class for an expanded clone.

J gene | D gene | clone size | V gene | CDR3 protein | CDR3 DNA
TRBJ1-1 | - | once | TRBV15 | CATSRDRSEAFF | TGTGCCACCAGCAGAGATAGATCTGAAGCTTTCTTT
TRBJ1-2 | TRBD1 | - | TRBV25-1 | CASSEAGTGGLGYTF | TGTGCCAGCAGTGAGGCGGGGACAGGGGGTTTGGGCTACACCTTC
TRBJ2-7 | - | - | TRBV27 | CASSLGLGGVRGHEQYF | TGTGCCAGCAGTTTAGGACTTGGAGGGGTGAGGGGCCACGAGCAGTACTTC
TRBJ2-1 | TRBD2 | once | TRBV19 | CASRLRGNSYNEQFF | TGTGCCAGTAGACTGCGGGGGAACTCCTACAATGAGCAGTTCTTC
TRBJ1-6 | - | - | TRBV4-3 | CASSQDRGVNSPLHF | TGCGCCAGCAGCCAAGATCGCGGGGTTAATTCACCCCTCCACTTT
TRBJ1-5 | - | - | TRBV4-1 | CASSQDRGRNQPQHF | TGCGCCAGCAGCCAAGATCGGGGTCGGAATCAGCCCCAGCATTTT
TRBJ1-2 | - | - | TRBV6-5 | CASSYDSAGYTF | TGTGCCAGCAGTTACGATAGCGCCGGCTACACCTTC
TRBJ2-3 | TRBD2 | - | TRBV7-2 | CASSLATSGGGTQYF | TGTGCCAGCAGCTTAGCCACTAGCGGGGGGGGCACGCAGTATTTT
TRBJ2-7 | - | - | TRBV19 | CASSPTDSSYEQYF | TGTGCCAGTAGTCCCACAGATTCCTCCTACGAGCAGTACTTC
TRBJ1-4 | TRBD1 | - | TRBV4-1 | CASSPGDRAPKLFF | TGCGCCAGCAGCCCGGGGGACAGGGCCCCTAAACTGTTTTTT
TRBJ2-3 | TRBD2 | - | TRBV4-2 | CASSQGGGLSTDTQYF | TGTGCCAGCAGCCAAGGCGGGGGGCTGAGCACAGATACGCAGTATTTT
TRBJ1-4 | TRBD1 | - | TRBV5-8 | CATAGTENEKLFF | TGTGCCACCGCCGGGACAGAGAATGAAAAACTGTTTTTT
TRBJ1-2 | TRBD1 | - | TRBV11-2 | CASSLRTGPTRDGYTF | TGTGCCAGCAGCTTGAGGACAGGGCCTACGAGAGATGGCTACACCTTC
TRBJ2-2 | - | - | TRBV4-1 | CASSEAAPGATGELFF | TGCGCCAGCAGCGAGGCAGCCCCCGGCGCGACCGGGGAGCTGTTTTTT
TRBJ2-2 | TRBD2 | - | TRBV2 | CASSERGGLTGELFF | TGTGCCAGCAGTGAACGGGGGGGCCTCACCGGGGAGCTGTTTTTT
TRBJ2-6 | - | - | TRBV9 | CASSLRQAYSGANVLTF | TGTGCCAGCAGCCTCCGACAGGCGTACTCTGGGGCCAACGTCCTGACTTTC
TRBJ2-7 | TRBD1 | - | TRBV5-6 | CASSALPGQRGEQYF | TGTGCCAGCAGCGCGTTACCGGGACAGAGGGGCGAGCAGTACTTC
TRBJ2-7 | TRBD1 | - | TRBV11-3 | CASSWGTGASYEQYF | TGTGCCAGCAGCTGGGGGACAGGCGCCTCCTACGAGCAGTACTTC
TRBJ2-1 | TRBD2 | - | TRBV10-2 | CASGGLAGGIPWDEQFF | TGCGCCAGCGGGGGACTAGCGGGGGGCATCCCTTGGGATGAGCAGTTCTTC
TRBJ1-2 | TRBD1 | - | TRBV5-4 | CASSSNPTGTVYGYTF | TGTGCCAGCAGCTCAAACCCCACAGGGACAGTCTATGGCTACACCTTC
TRBJ2-5 | TRBD2 | - | TRBV7-7 | CASSQTSGGVFQETQYF | TGTGCTAGCAGTCAGACTAGCGGGGGGGTATTCCAAGAGACCCAGTACTTC
TRBJ2-3 | TRBD2 | once | TRBV19 | CASSIQRGGPDTQYF | TGTGCCAGTAGTATCCAGCGGGGGGGCCCAGATACGCAGTATTTT
TRBJ2-1 | - | - | TRBV5-1 | CASSLVGGFGYNEQFF | TGCGCCAGCAGCTTGGTAGGGGGTTTTGGTTACAATGAGCAGTTCTTC
TRBJ1-2 | - | - | TRBV20-1 | CSARDLQTYTF | TGCAGTGCTAGAGATTTACAGACCTACACCTTC
TRBJ2-1 | - | - | TRBV21-1 | CASSNEIVPGCGGSLTYNEQFF | TGTGCCAGCAGCAACGAAATAGTTCCAGGATGCGGAGGGTCCCTAACCTACAATGAGCAGTTCTTC
TRBJ2-1 | - | - | TRBV11-3 | CASSTSDWPGNEQFF | TGTGCCAGCAGCACCTCGGACTGGCCTGGCAATGAGCAGTTCTTC
TRBJ2-6 | TRBD2 | once | TRBV7-2 | CASSSSGLSGANVLTF | TGTGCCAGCAGCTCTAGCGGGCTCTCTGGGGCCAACGTCCTGACTTTC
TRBJ1-3 | TRBD1 | - | TRBV6-5 | CASSSTGLYSGNTIYF | TGTGCCAGCAGTTCGACAGGGCTTTACTCTGGAAACACCATATATTTT
TRBJ2-3 | TRBD2 | - | TRBV29-1 | CSVDGLAGGPDTQYF | TGCAGCGTTGATGGACTAGCGGGGGGCCCAGATACGCAGTATTTT
TRBJ2-7 | TRBD1 | - | TRBV9 | CASSALGGQGYEQYF | TGTGCCAGCAGCGCCCTAGGGGGACAGGGCTACGAGCAGTACTTC
TRBJ2-3 | - | - | TRBV6-5 | CASSFFRGESDTQYF | TGTGCCAGCAGTTTCTTCCGGGGAGAATCAGATACGCAGTATTTT
TRBJ2-3 | TRBD2 | - | TRBV4-3 | CASSQDSLAGGRANTDTQYF | TGCGCCAGCAGCCAAGATTCGCTAGCGGGGGGGCGGGCTAACACAGATACGCAGTATTTT
TRBJ2-3 | - | - | TRBV14 | CASNRGGTDTQYF | TGTGCCAGCAACCGCGGGGGCACAGATACGCAGTATTTT
TRBJ1-5 | TRBD1 | - | TRBV27 | CASSRFRDRGVDQPQHF | TGTGCCAGCAGCCGATTCCGGGACAGGGGGGTAGATCAGCCCCAGCATTTT
TRBJ1-5 | - | - | TRBV4-1 | CASSRGEGTSNQPQHF | TGCGCCAGCAGCCGCGGGGAGGGAACAAGCAATCAGCCCCAGCATTTT
TRBJ1-5 | - | once | TRBV27 | CASSLSPGNQPQHF | TGTGCCAGCAGTTTATCTCCAGGGAATCAGCCCCAGCATTTT
TRBJ2-3 | - | once | TRBV4-2 | CASSQSIREAQYF | TGTGCCAGCAGCCAGTCGATCCGGGAAGCGCAGTATTTT
TRBJ2-7 | - | - | TRBV7-3 | CASSLTSGYEQYF | TGTGCCAGCAGCTTAACGTCGGGGTACGAGCAGTACTTC
TRBJ2-7 | TRBD1 | - | TRBV5-1 | CASSLGQGINEQYF | TGCGCCAGCAGCTTGGGACAGGGTATCAACGAGCAGTACTTC
TRBJ2-5 | TRBD2 | - | TRBV11-2 | CASTTTSGGEETQYF | TGTGCCAGCACGACGACTAGCGGGGGGGAAGAGACCCAGTACTTC
TRBJ2-3 | - | - | TRBV6-1 | CASRGRRGSDTQYF | TGTGCCAGCAGAGGACGCCGAGGGTCCGATACGCAGTATTTT
TRBJ2-1 | TRBD2 | - | TRBV27 | CASSATTSGAPGNEQFF | TGTGCCAGCAGTGCCACCACTAGCGGGGCCCCCGGCAATGAGCAGTTCTTC
TRBJ2-5 | - | - | TRBV29-1 | CSVYYRVLSETQYF | TGCAGCGTTTACTACAGGGTGTTATCGGAGACCCAGTACTTC
TRBJ1-2 | TRBD1 | - | TRBV7-2 | CASSRGTALLNYGYTF | TGTGCCAGCAGCCGCGGGACAGCCCTGTTAAACTATGGCTACACCTTC
TRBJ1-2 | - | - | TRBV7-2 | CASSQTGPFGYTF | TGTGCCAGCAGCCAGACAGGCCCTTTTGGCTACACCTTC